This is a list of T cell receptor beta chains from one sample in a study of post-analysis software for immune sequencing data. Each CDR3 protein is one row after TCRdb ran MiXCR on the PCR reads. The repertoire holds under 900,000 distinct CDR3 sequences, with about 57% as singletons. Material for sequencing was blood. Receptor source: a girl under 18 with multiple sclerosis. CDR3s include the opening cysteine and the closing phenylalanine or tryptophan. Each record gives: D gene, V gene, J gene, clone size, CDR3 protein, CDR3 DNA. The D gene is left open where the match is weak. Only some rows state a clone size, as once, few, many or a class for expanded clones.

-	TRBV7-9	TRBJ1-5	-	CASSFTGRNQPQHF	TGTGCCAGCAGCTTCACAGGCCGCAATCAGCCCCAGCATTTT
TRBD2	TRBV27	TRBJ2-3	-	CASSPPSGGRVPDTQYF	TGTGCCAGCAGCCCCCCCTCAGGCGGGAGGGTTCCAGATACGCAGTATTTT
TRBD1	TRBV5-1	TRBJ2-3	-	CASSLQGAADTQYF	TGCGCCAGCAGCTTACAGGGGGCGGCGGATACGCAGTATTTT
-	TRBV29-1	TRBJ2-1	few	CSVGEFRNEQFF	TGCAGCGTTGGAGAATTTCGCAATGAGCAGTTCTTC
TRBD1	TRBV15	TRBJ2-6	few	CATSRVTGTGANVLTF	TGTGCCACCAGCAGAGTGACAGGGACTGGGGCCAACGTCCTGACTTTC
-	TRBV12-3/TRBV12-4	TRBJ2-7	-	CASSLGKGEQYF	TGCGCCAGCAGCTTGGGTAAAGGCGAGCAGTACTTC
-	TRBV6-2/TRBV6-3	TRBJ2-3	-	CASSYPIGGPNTDTQYF	TGTGCCAGCAGTTACCCCATAGGCGGGCCTAACACAGATACGCAGTATTTT
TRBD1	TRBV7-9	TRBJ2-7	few	CASSFTGGTYEQYF	TGTGCCAGCAGCTTTACAGGGGGTACCTACGAGCAGTACTTC
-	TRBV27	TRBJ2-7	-	CASTANRAPYEQYF	TGTGCCAGCACCGCAAACAGGGCTCCGTACGAGCAGTACTTC
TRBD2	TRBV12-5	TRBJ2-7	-	CASGFFLAGDYEQYF	TGTGCTAGTGGTTTTTTCCTAGCGGGAGACTACGAGCAGTACTTC
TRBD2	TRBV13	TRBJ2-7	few	CASSKSGTTYEQYF	TGTGCCAGCAGCAAATCCGGGACTACATACGAGCAGTACTTC
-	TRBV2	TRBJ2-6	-	CASTTREGANVLTF	TGTGCCAGCACGACACGGGAAGGGGCCAACGTCCTGACTTTC
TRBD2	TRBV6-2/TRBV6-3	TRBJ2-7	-	CASNWGSGRPSYEQYF	TGTGCCAGCAACTGGGGTAGCGGGAGGCCCTCCTACGAGCAGTACTTC
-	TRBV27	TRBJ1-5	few	CASSFIGYNQPQHF	TGTGCCAGCAGTTTTATCGGTTATAATCAGCCCCAGCATTTT
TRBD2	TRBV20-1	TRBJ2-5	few	CSASASGRPYQETQYF	TGCAGTGCGAGCGCTAGCGGGAGGCCGTACCAAGAGACCCAGTACTTC
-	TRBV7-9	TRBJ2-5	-	CASSLPETETQYF	TGTGCCAGCAGCTTACCGGAGACAGAGACCCAGTACTTC